Listed here is a single T cell receptor (beta chain). Its antigen is not identified. Each sample yielded at least 7 million isolated PBMCs. Primers used in a second PCR of roughly 6 to 11 cycles were a sample-barcoded 5' primer and a J-beta primer mix. From the 5' RACE reads, TCRdb called clonotypes with MiXCR, one entry per CDR3 protein. Altogether approximately 1.5 million distinct CDR3 sequences are present, around 40% being singletons, with the ten largest covering approximately 4.1%. The data originate from a study of blood T cells in healthy people across ages. Findings and limits, study-wide: Donors of long life had a larger count of naive CD4+ cells and greater diversity than aged donors. The lack of PBMC sorting stopped any conclusive naive versus antigen-experienced comparison. The donors' CMV status was not determined, possibly confounding changes in expanded clonotypes.

The germline V and J ends were trimmed by 7 bases and 3 bases, with 19 bases remaining between them. The CDR3 covers 15 residues. Germline loops: CDR1 MDHEN, CDR2 SYDVKM. This sequence joins TRBV28 and TRBJ2-7, with D possibly TRBD2 on 5 matching bases. What was sequenced was blood. The sequence derives from a woman in her late teens or twenties in good health. This CDR3 is CASIPGSAGLYEQYF. The CDR3 DNA sequence: TGTGCCAGCATCCCGGGGTCGGCAGGCCTCTACGAGCAGTACTTC.